This is a list of T cell receptor beta chains from one sample in a study of CD8 T cells in ankylosing spondylitis. TCRdb reanalysed the 5' RACE reads using MiXCR and keeps one entry per CDR3 protein. The data hold over 600,000 distinct CDR3 sequences, with about 20% observed a single time. The sequenced sample was blood, either unsorted or a sorted T cell fraction (not recorded which). All receptors derive from a male donor with ankylosing spondylitis. CDR3s leave out the opening cysteine and the closing phenylalanine or tryptophan.

cdr3_aa | j_call | v_call
SARGEALAVSSYEQY | TRBJ2-7 | TRBV20-1
ASRKNSGMATYTQY | TRBJ2-3 | TRBV28
ASSGQGEKLF | TRBJ1-4 | TRBV7-9
ASSRRTTGGMADTQY | TRBJ2-3 | TRBV7-8
ASSLFSGQGIPNEQF | TRBJ2-1 | TRBV11-3
ATSPGGSGRYEQY | TRBJ2-7 | TRBV24-1
ATSSRTGNTEAF | TRBJ1-1 | TRBV15
SAINLIAGGPGEQY | TRBJ2-7 | TRBV20-1
ASSQVSHSTYEQY | TRBJ2-7 | TRBV4-1
ASSQEGKSHEQY | TRBJ2-7 | TRBV3-1
ASTADGTVSSYNSPLH | TRBJ1-6 | TRBV6-1
ASSLTAGWNSPLH | TRBJ1-6 | TRBV27
ASSPSGGDYGYT | TRBJ1-2 | TRBV18
SVEDPELAPYNEQF | TRBJ2-1 | TRBV29-1
ASSSWDRPIYT | TRBJ1-2 | TRBV19
ASSQGTKQETQY | TRBJ2-5 | TRBV4-2
ASSFQGFGEQY | TRBJ2-7 | TRBV12-3/TRBV12-4
SVEDRDRGANTGELF | TRBJ2-2 | TRBV29-1
ASSSDGRLGTGELF | TRBJ2-2 | TRBV7-3
SARHGRDTGELF | TRBJ2-2 | TRBV29-1
ASSSGSGRGLDTGELF | TRBJ2-2 | TRBV27
SAIREGNYGYT | TRBJ1-2 | TRBV20-1
ASSSQFGQGSSGANVLT | TRBJ2-6 | TRBV5-1
ASSFDRLQGRNTEAF | TRBJ1-1 | TRBV12-3/TRBV12-4
ASSPLDRYEQY | TRBJ2-7 | TRBV12-3/TRBV12-4
ASSSAGGPYEQY | TRBJ2-7 | TRBV27
SAKTGITEAF | TRBJ1-1 | TRBV29-1
SVEALAASPSYNEQF | TRBJ2-1 | TRBV29-1
SASLQVEQF | TRBJ2-1 | TRBV20-1
ASSQLVATGELF | TRBJ2-2 | TRBV3-1
ASSTSWGQPQH | TRBJ1-5 | TRBV5-1
ASSLSEPNQPQH | TRBJ1-5 | TRBV27
SAQLAGDYNEQF | TRBJ2-1 | TRBV20-1
ASSLPSGGAWDEQY | TRBJ2-7 | TRBV5-5
ASSEQGFTGELF | TRBJ2-2 | TRBV7-9
ASKTSGRAGEQF | TRBJ2-1 | TRBV6-2/TRBV6-3
ASSLSEYSGANTGELF | TRBJ2-2 | TRBV27
ASSLESSGGDTGELF | TRBJ2-2 | TRBV7-6
ASRPTSAPGGELF | TRBJ2-2 | TRBV7-2
ASSFGTANTGELF | TRBJ2-2 | TRBV5-1
ASSRTHTVRGVETQY | TRBJ2-5 | TRBV27
ASSDGEGKREQY | TRBJ2-7 | TRBV2
SAKRTGVGEAF | TRBJ1-1 | TRBV20-1
SGGGSFGEQF | TRBJ2-1 | TRBV29-1
ASSTSVAGGYNEQF | TRBJ2-1 | TRBV18
ASSRGTADYEQY | TRBJ2-7 | TRBV5-1
ASSLGREYEQY | TRBJ2-7 | TRBV7-9
SVVVNSYNEQF | TRBJ2-1 | TRBV29-1
SARDLRTGRPDGYT | TRBJ1-2 | TRBV20-1
ASSLLSGEQTQY | TRBJ2-5 | TRBV11-2
ASGYRALEQY | TRBJ2-7 | TRBV11-2
ASSLVAGGNQPQH | TRBJ1-5 | TRBV5-1
ASSTGTGGYQPQH | TRBJ1-5 | TRBV6-5